These 25 T cell receptor beta chains share one sample of origin, sequenced in a study of T cells after yellow fever vaccination. TCRdb re-called the 5' RACE reads through MiXCR, storing one row per CDR3 protein. The sample consists of hundreds of thousands of distinct CDR3 sequences, roughly a fifth of them appearing once. The sequencing used PBMCs, collected 20 to 25 days after the first yellow fever vaccination. Source of these receptors: a man aged 18 to 30 who received the YFV17D yellow fever vaccine.

This clonotype appeared a few times. The rearrangement uses TRBV2 and TRBJ2-1; D is uncertain. In germline, CDR1 is SNHLY, CDR2 FYNNEI. This CDR3 is built from 10 residues. The V end lost 8 bases, the J end lost 10 bases, and 9 bases lay between the germline ends. This CDR3 reads CASSTREQFF. CDR3 DNA sequence: TGTGCCAGCTCAACGAGGGAGCAGTTCTTC. Supplemented by reference TRBV2 and TRBJ2-1, the full variable domain reads EPEVTQTPSHQVTQMGQEVILRCVPISNHLYFYWYRQILGQKVEFLVSFYNNEISEKSEIFDDQFSVERPDGSNFTLKIRSTKLEDSAMYFCASSTREQFFGPGTRLTVL.

The genes are TRBV7-9 and TRBJ1-3, with no clear D. The CDR3 is 15 amino acids. Germline assignment: CDR1 SEHNR and CDR2 FQNEAQ (reference sequence). Trimming shortened V by 4 bases and J by 0 bases, and 10 bases separated the two germline ends. CDR3 protein: CASSSGESSGNTIYF. DNA for the CDR3: TGTGCCAGCAGCTCCGGGGAATCCTCTGGAAACACCATATATTTT.

In the case of this clonotype: The junction does not match germline at one end; this may be a read error. This chain connects TRBV4-3 to TRBJ2-2; D assignment may be TRBD1 or TRBD2 (5 bases each). CDR3 length: 11 residues. Per germline, CDR1 LGHNA and CDR2 YSLEER. For the CDR3, the DNA is TGCGCCAGCAGCTCGGGTGGGGGGCTGTTTTTT. It specifies CASSSGGGLFF.

The chain recombines TRBV11-2 with TRBJ2-7, with D uncertain. In germline, CDR1 is SGHAT, CDR2 FQNNGV. The CDR3 consists of 15 residues. Trimming left V 4 bases short and J 0 bases short, with 13 bases between. DNA for the CDR3: TGTGCCAGCAGCTCCTCGGACGTGAGCTCCTACGAGCAGTACTTC. This encodes CASSSSDVSSYEQYF.

The chain is built from TRBV5-1 and TRBJ2-3; perhaps TRBD1 as D (7 bases). CDR1 and CDR2 from the germline V gene are SGHRS and YFSETQ. Trimming removed 2 bases from V and 3 bases from J, with 13 bases in between. The CDR3 consists of 15 residues. The CDR3 region is CASSFRGVRTDTQYF. The CDR3, as DNA: TGCGCCAGCAGCTTCAGGGGGGTTAGAACAGATACGCAGTATTTT.

The J gene is TRBJ2-2, the V gene TRBV2; 10 nucleotides agree with TRBD2. CDR1 is SNHLY and CDR2 is FYNNEI in the germline V gene. The ends lost 6 bases at V and 5 bases at J; junction bases unmatched: 9. This CDR3 is built from 16 residues. This chain's CDR3 is CASRPSSGGLTGELFF. CDR3 nucleotide sequence: TGTGCCAGCAGGCCATCTAGCGGGGGCCTAACCGGGGAGCTGTTTTTT.

The table lists this clonotype with a few counts. Here the CDR3 reads CATSDSGTKTAGEQFF. CDR3 in DNA: TGTGCCACCAGTGACTCCGGGACGAAGACGGCGGGTGAGCAGTTCTTC. The chain uses TRBV24-1 and TRBJ2-1; D may correspond to TRBD1 or TRBD2 (5 bases each). The CDR3 loop spans 16 amino acids. The germline V gene has CDR1 KGHDR and CDR2 SFDVKD. Trimming removed 4 bases from V and 9 bases from J, with 21 bases in between.

This clonotype has more than one count but fewer than ten. V and J are TRBV14 and TRBJ2-5; TRBD1 might be the D (5 bases). V shed 1 base and J shed 0 bases, with 15 bases lying between them. This CDR3 has 17 amino acids. Germline V lookup: CDR1 SGHDN, CDR2 FVKESK. CDR3 in amino acids: CASSQGTLRANQETQYF. CDR3 DNA sequence: TGTGCCAGCAGCCAAGGAACGCTCAGGGCGAACCAAGAGACCCAGTACTTC.

This clonotype turned up a few times. V usage is TRBV12-3 or TRBV12-4 and J usage is TRBJ2-5; the D call may be TRBD1 or TRBD2 (5 bases each). CDR3 length: 12 residues. V was clipped by 10 bases and J by 1 base, with 10 bases between them. The CDR3 reads CATGTGQETQYF. CDR3 DNA: TGTGCCACCGGGACGGGCCAAGAGACCCAGTACTTC.

This clonotype was found a few times. The chain carries TRBV7-6 and TRBJ2-7; D perhaps matches TRBD2 (6 bases). V lost 3 bases, J lost 12 bases, and 21 bases lay in between. The CDR3 spans 14 residues. Germline CDR1 reads SGHVS; CDR2 reads FNYEAQ. The CDR3 here is CASSFMAGTRALYF. CDR3 DNA: TGTGCCAGCAGCTTTATGGCGGGGACTCGGGCCCTGTACTTC.

This clonotype was counted only a few times. The chain employs TRBV5-6 and TRBJ2-3, with a weak D call TRBD1 (6 bases). The CDR3 is 15 amino acids. Between the trimmed V and J ends, which lost 2 bases and 5 bases, there was a span of 15 bases. The germline V gene has CDR1 SGHDT and CDR2 YYEEEE. The CDR3 sequence: CASSLTGKDGDTQYF. The DNA of the CDR3 is TGTGCCAGCAGCTTAACAGGGAAAGACGGAGATACGCAGTATTTT.

The V gene is TRBV5-1, the J gene TRBJ2-7; D tentatively reads TRBD1 or TRBD2 (6 bases each). Trimming removed 0 bases at V and 3 bases at J, with 13 bases between. The V gene's germline CDR1 is SGHRS and CDR2 YFSETQ. The CDR3 spans 15 residues. The CDR3 protein is CASSLASGGRYEQYF. CDR3 DNA sequence: TGCGCCAGCAGCTTGGCCTCCGGGGGCCGCTACGAGCAGTACTTC.

The chain is built from TRBV7-3 and TRBJ2-3; 9 bases agree with TRBD2. CDR1 is SGHTA and CDR2 is FQGTGA in the germline V gene. The V gene end was trimmed by 2 bases and the J gene end by 4 bases; junction bases not matched to a gene: 4. This CDR3 region has 15 residues. In DNA, the CDR3 is TGTGCCAGCAGCTTAGCGGGGGGGTTCGCAGATACGCAGTATTTT. Its protein product is CASSLAGGFADTQYF.

The gene calls are TRBV7-8 and TRBJ2-4; D gene ambiguous. This CDR3 comprises 16 residues. V lost 5 bases and J lost 0, with 14 bases in between. CDR1 and CDR2 (germline): SGHVS, FQNEAQ. CDR3 in DNA: TGTGCCAGCAGCCCCGACCCGCTCCGAGCCAAAAACATTCAGTACTTC. Translation: CASSPDPLRAKNIQYF.

This clonotype came up a few times. The chain carries TRBV13 and TRBJ2-3; D remains unclear. CDR3 length equals 14 residues. Trimming removed 3 bases from V and 5 bases from J, with 12 bases in between. Per germline, CDR1 PRHDT and CDR2 FYEKMQ (reference sequence). The CDR3 DNA follows: TGTGCCAGCAGCTTCGGTAGGGTTGGAGATACGCAGTATTTT. Its translation is CASSFGRVGDTQYF.

The gene calls are TRBV7-9 and TRBJ2-7; D is possibly TRBD2 (6 bases). The CDR3 is made up of 14 amino acids. Trimming took 3 bases from V and 0 from J, leaving 9 bases between them. Germline assignment: CDR1 SEHNR and CDR2 FQNEAQ (reference sequence). CDR3 sequence reads: CASSFGGDSYEQYV. The CDR3 bases are TGTGCCAGCAGCTTTGGAGGGGACTCCTACGAGCAGTACGTC.

A few counts support this clonotype. The chain employs TRBV7-9 and TRBJ2-7, with 8 bases identical to TRBD2. CDR3 size: 16 residues. The V gene's germline CDR1 is SEHNR and CDR2 FQNEAQ (reference sequence). V was clipped by 5 bases and J by 0 bases; unmatched bases: 9. The CDR3 nucleotides are TGTGCCAGCAGCGGTGCCAGACTAGCGAGCTCCTACGAGCAGTACTTC. Amino acid sequence: CASSGARLASSYEQYF.

This clonotype has a count of ten or more. The chain has TRBV19 and TRBJ1-5; D ambiguous. Germline CDR1 is LNHDA and CDR2 is SQIVND (reference sequence). The CDR3 sequence is 13 residues long. V was trimmed by 3 bases and J by 6 bases, leaving 9 bases between them. This chain's CDR3 is CASSISGSQPQHF. The CDR3 DNA reads as TGTGCCAGTAGTATTTCCGGGAGTCAGCCCCAGCATTTT.

This clonotype came up many times. The germline gene is not matched at one end of the junction; a read error may be the cause. The chain carries TRBV7-7 and TRBJ2-5, with TRBD1 matching 10 bases. Germline CDR1 is SSHAT and CDR2 is FNYEAQ (reference sequence). The CDR3 is made up of 14 amino acids. In DNA form, the CDR3 reads TGTGCTAGCAGCTTGTGGACAGGGGGAGAGACCCAGTACTTC. This encodes CASSLWTGGETQYF.

V gene TRBV30 combines with J gene TRBJ2-3, with TRBD1 matching over 7 bases. The CDR3 extends over 14 amino acids. The germline V gene has CDR1 GTSNPN and CDR2 SVGIG (reference sequence). V was pared by 0 bases and J by 6 bases, with 6 bases of the junction left unmatched. CDR3 coding DNA: TGTGCCTGGAGTGTAGGGGGCCGGGTTGATACGCAGTATTTT. Protein: CAWSVGGRVDTQYF.

This clonotype occurred many times. The chain joins TRBV7-6 to TRBJ2-2; D may be TRBD2 (6 bases). V dropped 3 bases and J dropped 4 bases, with 12 bases sitting between them. The CDR3 has 15 residues. Germline values: CDR1 SGHVS, CDR2 FNYEAQ. CDR3: CASSLGTRGTGELFF. In nucleotides, the CDR3 is TGTGCCAGCAGCTTGGGGACTCGGGGCACCGGGGAGCTGTTTTTT. Together with reference TRBV7-6 and TRBJ2-2, the CDR3 gives the full variable domain: GAGVSQSPRYKVTKRGQDVALRCDPISGHVSLYWYRQALGQGPEFLTYFNYEAQQDKSGLPNDRFSAERPEGSISTLTIQRTEQRDSAMYRCASSLGTRGTGELFFGEGSRLTVL.

The gene calls are TRBV9 and TRBJ2-5; 8 bases match TRBD2. Trimming took 0 bases from V and 3 from J; bases not matched to a gene: 7. Per germline, CDR1 SGDLS and CDR2 YYNGEE. There are 16 residues in the CDR3. The CDR3 here is CASSVGRGASEETQYF. Here the CDR3 DNA reads TGTGCCAGCAGCGTAGGGCGGGGGGCATCCGAAGAGACCCAGTACTTC.

The V and J genes are TRBV7-6 and TRBJ2-2, with D maybe TRBD1 (5 bases). The CDR3 sequence is 18 residues long. CDR1 is SGHVS and CDR2 is FNYEAQ in the germline V gene. V was clipped by 5 bases and J by 0 bases, with 19 bases between them. The DNA for the CDR3 is TGTGCCAGCAGCCCAGATCGGACCAGGGAATCGAACACCGGGGAGCTGTTTTTT. Its translation is CASSPDRTRESNTGELFF.

The J gene is TRBJ2-5, the V gene TRBV20-1; D is possibly TRBD1 (5 bases). This CDR3 has 12 amino acids. CDR1 DFQATT and CDR2 SNEGSKA come from the germline V gene (reference sequence). Trimming stripped 4 bases from V and 0 bases from J, with 6 bases between. The DNA for the CDR3 is TGCAGTGCTAAGGGGTACCAAGAGACCCAGTACTTC. Translated: CSAKGYQETQYF.

The CDR3 loop is CASSLPPRTDTQYF. CDR3 sequence (DNA): TGTGCCAGCAGTCTACCTCCCCGCACAGATACGCAGTATTTT. The V call is TRBV28, the J call TRBJ2-3; D gene ambiguous. V was shortened by 5 bases and J by 1 base, with 10 bases between the two germline ends. Germline V CDR1 and CDR2: MDHEN, SYDVKM. The CDR3 sequence is 14 residues long.